Below are 20 T cell receptor beta chains sequenced from a single sample in a study of cytomegalovirus exposure and HLA in healthy donors. A multiplex PCR was run with 60 Vbeta primers and 13 Jbeta primers. Clones were sequenced by immunoSEQ multiplex PCR, and TCRdb holds only the in-frame ones, with some missing. The table has more than 150,000 clones, roughly 85% seen once. Sequencing was carried out using PBMCs. The receptor set was obtained from a woman under 30 in good health and CMV-seronegative.

V gene TRBV2 combines with J gene TRBJ1-5; 7 bases map to TRBD1. The germline V gene has CDR1 SNHLY and CDR2 FYNNEI. This CDR3 contains 13 residues. J was trimmed by 4 bases and V by 6 bases; bases with no gene match: 3. CDR3 bases: TGTGCCAGCAGCGGACAGGAGAATCAGCCCCAGCATTTT. This encodes CASSGQENQPQHF.

J is TRBJ1-2 and V is TRBV28, with D possibly TRBD1 on 5 matching bases. V shed 9 bases and J shed 0 bases, with 11 bases lying between them. The CDR3 has 13 residues. In germline, CDR1 is MDHEN, CDR2 SYDVKM. The CDR3 nucleotides read TGTGCCAGTAGGCGGGGACCTAACTATGGCTACACCTTC. Residues: CASRRGPNYGYTF.

The rearrangement uses TRBV4-2 and TRBJ2-1; the match to TRBD2 covers 14 bases. CDR1 and CDR2 (germline): LGHNA, YNFKEQ. V lost 5 bases, J lost 8 bases, and 8 bases stayed unmatched. The CDR3 covers 16 residues. As DNA, the CDR3 is TGTGCCAGCAGCGATAGACTAGCGGGAGGGATCGATGAGCAGTTCTTC. Protein product: CASSDRLAGGIDEQFF.

This chain connects TRBV4-1 to TRBJ1-4; the D gene is possibly TRBD1 (6 bases). CDR1 and CDR2 (germline): MGHRA, YSYEKL. V shed 4 bases and J shed 5 bases, with 14 bases lying between them. CDR3 length equals 15 residues. In DNA form, the CDR3 reads TGCGCCAGCAGCCCTCCGACAGGTCTGAATGAAAAACTGTTTTTT. Translated, it gives CASSPPTGLNEKLFF.

This clone was picked up a small number of times. This chain uses TRBV4-1 with TRBJ1-6, with D possibly being TRBD1 (5 bases). Trimming left V 3 bases short and J 5 bases short, with 11 bases between. CDR1 and CDR2 (germline): MGHRA, YSYEKL. There are 15 residues in the CDR3. CDR3 in amino acids: CASSQQGRNNSPLHF. In nucleotides, the CDR3 is TGCGCCAGCAGCCAGCAGGGCAGAAATAATTCACCCCTCCACTTT.

J is TRBJ2-7 and V is TRBV29-1, with 8 bases matching TRBD1. J gave up 7 bases and V 4 bases, and 6 bases lay outside the gene matches. The CDR3 runs 12 residues. Germline CDR1 is SQVTM and CDR2 is ANQGSEA. CDR3 loop: CSVGDRLGEQYF. In DNA form, the CDR3 reads TGCAGCGTTGGGGACAGGTTGGGAGAGCAGTACTTC.

This chain connects TRBV18 to TRBJ1-2; D unclear. Germline V gene data show CDR1 as KGHSH and CDR2 as LQKENI. Trimming pared 6 bases from V and 6 bases from J, leaving 20 bases between. CDR3 length: 15 residues. The CDR3 here is CASSPRLDPRDGYTF. CDR3 sequence (DNA): TGTGCCAGCTCCCCCAGACTAGACCCGAGAGATGGCTACACCTTC.

The V call is TRBV5-4, the J call TRBJ2-1, with 7 nucleotides matching TRBD2. The CDR3 contains 13 residues. Germline loops: CDR1 SGHNT, CDR2 YYREEE (reference sequence). J lost 12 bases, V lost 0 bases, and 6 bases had no gene match. The CDR3 loop is CASSLETPGGQFF. The CDR3 nucleotides are TGTGCCAGCAGCTTGGAAACGCCGGGGGGGCAGTTCTTC. The variable domain in full, completed from reference TRBV5-4 and TRBJ2-1, reads ETGVTQSPTHLIKTRGQQVTLRCSSQSGHNTVSWYQQALGQGPQFIFQYYREEENGRGNFPPRFSGLQFPNYSSELNVNALELDDSALYLCASSLETPGGQFFGPGTRLTVL.

The CDR3 nucleotides read TGTGCCAGCATCGCGGGGGGAAATTCACCCCTCCACTTT. It is translated as CASIAGGNSPLHF. The V gene is TRBV2, the J gene TRBJ1-6; the D gene is possibly TRBD1 (5 bases). From germline, CDR1 is SNHLY and CDR2 FYNNEI. Between the trimmed V and J ends, which lost 7 bases and 7 bases, there was a span of 11 bases. The CDR3 totals 13 residues.

The chain links TRBV10-1 to TRBJ1-2, with a weak D call TRBD1 (5 bases). The germline CDR1 and CDR2 sequences are WNHNN and SYGVQD (reference sequence). V was cut by 0 bases and J by 6 bases, with 8 bases left in between. The CDR3 spans 13 residues. In nucleotides, the CDR3 is TGCGCCAGCAGTGAGTCCCGACAGCATGGCTACACCTTC. This codes for CASSESRQHGYTF.

The V and J genes are TRBV7-2 and TRBJ2-5, with a tentative D call TRBD2 (5 bases). The CDR3 consists of 12 residues. Trimming shortened V by 4 bases and J by 11 bases, and 14 bases separated the two germline ends. Germline V gives CDR1 SGHTA, CDR2 FQGNSA. The CDR3 spells CASSSGFGEQYF. CDR3 nucleotides: TGTGCCAGCAGCTCAGGATTCGGGGAGCAGTACTTC.

The genes are TRBV5-1 and TRBJ2-4, with 7 nucleotides matching TRBD2. The CDR3 sequence is 14 residues long. V lost 4 bases to trimming and J lost 6 bases; unmatched junction nucleotides: 7. Germline CDR1 is SGHRS and CDR2 is YFSETQ. For the CDR3, the DNA is TGCGCCAGCAGCCCTCGGGGGGAGGGAAACATTCAGTACTTC. This encodes CASSPRGEGNIQYF.

The gene calls are TRBV28 and TRBJ2-1; tentative D call: TRBD2 (5 bases). This CDR3 is 12 amino acids long. Trimming pared 7 bases from V and 10 bases from J, leaving 14 bases between. CDR1 and CDR2 from the germline V gene are MDHEN and SYDVKM. This CDR3 is CASMGTRGEQFF. The CDR3 bases are TGTGCCAGCATGGGCACCCGAGGGGAGCAGTTCTTC. Using reference TRBV28 and TRBJ2-1 for the parts outside the CDR3, the full variable domain is DVKVTQSSRYLVKRTGEKVFLECVQDMDHENMFWYRQDPGLGLRLIYFSYDVKMKEKGDIPEGYSVSREKKERFSLILESASTNQTSMYLCASMGTRGEQFFGPGTRLTVL.

This chain links TRBV5-1 with TRBJ1-2; 8 bases fit TRBD1. The CDR3 spans 14 residues. Germline assignment: CDR1 SGHRS and CDR2 YFSETQ. V gave up 4 bases and J gave up 7 bases; unmatched junction bases: 9. The CDR3 sequence: CASSPESGGGGYTF. Here the CDR3 DNA reads TGCGCCAGCAGCCCGGAATCAGGGGGCGGTGGCTACACCTTC.

This sequence joins TRBV4-2 and TRBJ2-3, with D unclear. The CDR3 is made up of 16 amino acids. Germline CDR1 and CDR2: LGHNA and YNFKEQ. Trimming removed 1 base from V and 5 bases from J, with 16 bases in between. The CDR3 reads CASSQGLARAEDTQYF. Written as DNA, the CDR3 is TGTGCCAGCAGCCAAGGCCTTGCCCGCGCGGAAGATACGCAGTATTTT.

The J gene is TRBJ2-3, the V gene TRBV28; 7 nucleotides agree with TRBD1. The CDR3 is 16 residues long. V shed 4 bases, J shed 2 bases, and the junction held 9 bases outside the gene matches. CDR1 MDHEN and CDR2 SYDVKM come from the germline V gene. The CDR3 region has the DNA TGTGCCAGCAGTTCCCCCCCCGGGACAGTCACAGATACGCAGTATTTT. It codes for CASSSPPGTVTDTQYF.

In the case of this clone: The junction shows a germline mismatch at one end, possibly a read error. The chain employs TRBV7-9 and TRBJ2-7; D is possibly TRBD2 (6 bases). Per germline, CDR1 SEHNR and CDR2 FQNEAQ (reference sequence). This CDR3 spans 17 amino acids. The CDR3 DNA reads TGTTCCAGCAGCTCCACGGGAAGGGGCGGGATGGGGGACGAGCAGTACTTC. Translated: CSSSSTGRGGMGDEQYF.

The chain is built from TRBV10-1 and TRBJ2-3; TRBD1 aligns across 10 bases. This CDR3 has 14 residues. V lost 4 bases and J lost 5; bases outside the gene matches: 3. CDR1 and CDR2 (germline): WNHNN, SYGVQD (reference sequence). The CDR3: CASSVGTGVDTQYF. CDR3 nucleotides: TGCGCCAGCAGTGTGGGGACAGGGGTAGATACGCAGTATTTT.

The chain carries TRBV4-1 and TRBJ2-7, with a weak D call TRBD2 (5 bases). Germline-derived CDR1 and CDR2 are MGHRA and YSYEKL. The ends were cut back, 1 base at V and 2 bases at J, with 21 bases in the middle. The CDR3 consists of 18 residues. DNA of the CDR3: TGCGCCAGCAGCCAAGTCCTAGCTACCGGGTATGATCCCTACGAGCAGTACTTC. Translating it yields CASSQVLATGYDPYEQYF.

This rearrangement joins TRBV10-1 to TRBJ2-1; the match to TRBD2 covers 12 bases. The J segment lost 6 bases and the V segment lost 4 bases, leaving 4 bases of the junction unmatched. The CDR3 contains 15 residues. Germline CDR1 reads WNHNN; CDR2 reads SYGVQD (reference sequence). This chain's CDR3 is CASSAPGLAGNEQFF. CDR3 coding DNA: TGCGCCAGCAGTGCGCCGGGACTAGCGGGCAATGAGCAGTTCTTC.